This section outlines one TCR beta chain sequence together with its context. The specificity of this receptor is unknown. Qualities for individual bases were not recorded, and no much larger clone is one base off. The sample belongs to a study of blood T cells in healthy people across ages (dated by TCRdb to between 2014 and 2017). With respect to the entire study: Template switching captured roughly one uniquely barcoded TCR beta cDNA molecule per two T cells in model experiments. Age-related changes in TCR beta repertoire diversity were measured in the study by deep sequencing normalized with unique cDNA molecular identifiers. Four age groups were formed from the donors: young (average about 17 years), middle-aged (around 37), aged (approximately 60) and long-lived (around 82). To avoid experimental bias, donors of different ages were distributed randomly across sequencing lanes. Using the same blood draw, the study looked at two additional independent replicas of 1 million unique cDNA reads for two donors, one aged 18 to 30 and the other aged 80 or older.

Receptor libraries were prepared by 5' RACE. TCRdb records Illumina HiSeq 2500 as the sequencer. A second roughly 6 to 12 cycle PCR used a sample-barcoded 5' primer and a J-beta primer mix. A unique molecular identifier was introduced onto each TCR beta cDNA molecule by a template-switch 5' adaptor carrying 12 random nucleotides. At least 3 million CDR3-containing paired-end reads were obtained from each sample. First-strand cDNA was synthesized from all RNA with the Mint cDNA synthesis kit, primed by a TRBC-specific oligonucleotide. Following uracil-DNA glycosylase treatment, all cDNA underwent a first 18-cycle PCR with the universal primers M1SS and BC2_uni_R. Regarding the original processing steps: Normalization of each sample was performed by random selection of 1 million high-quality reads, each carrying a distinct molecular identifier. Reads with shared molecular identifiers were discarded instead of being binned into consensus sequences. MiTCR, with a Q25 quality threshold and the strictest error-elimination algorithm, was used for CDR3 identification, clonotype clustering and error correction. A nonparametric unseen species model with Euler transformation was used to estimate a lower bound on total TCR beta diversity. TCRdb handled the public reads itself, with Q25 trimming in fastp and clone calling in MiXCR, and kept productive beta chains. Every entry covers one CDR3 protein and lists the most common genes and DNA from its rows. TCRdb assigned the V and J calls; the authors' analysis was not used. In this sample the table shows roughly 1.4 million distinct CDR3 sequences, around 59% of which occur a single time. Together, the top ten hold about 6.3% of the sample.

Points the paper makes about the study in general: A strong correlation was found between observed TCR beta diversity and the percentage of naive T cells measured by flow cytometry. Compared with the aged group, the long-lived group had more naive CD4+ T cells, fewer expanded clones and increased TCR diversity, suggesting age selection. Estimates of total diversity based on one million sequenced T cells were considered lower bounds and underestimates. Donor CMV infection status was unknown, potentially confounding age-related changes in expanded clonotypes. Because profiling used bulk unsorted PBMCs, naive and antigen-experienced compartments could not be compared conclusively. Observed TCR beta diversity per million T cells fell roughly linearly with age, and a significant reduction was already apparent by age about 36.

The donors were 40 or so Caucasian individuals from Russia, aged roughly 6 to 100 years, who were systemically healthy. Each donor gave 8 to 10 milliliters of peripheral blood, drawn into EDTA-treated Vacutainer tubes. Ficoll-Paque density-gradient centrifugation was used to isolate PBMCs, with at least 7 million per sample. Trizol reagent was used to extract total RNA from the PBMCs, yielding at least 5 micrograms per sample. The percentages of naive CD45RAhigh/CD27high T cells were determined by flow cytometry on a PBMC aliquot from every donor. Per the germline V gene, SGHAT is the CDR1 and FQNNGV is the CDR2. After removal of 5 bases from V and 7 bases from J, the junction retains 14 bases not matched to a gene. The CDR3 covers 18 residues, taking in both the cysteine and the phenylalanine. CDR3 DNA is the only sequence kept; it has 54 bases, read in frame from the first base.

Sequencing used blood. The receptor's source is a young man in good health. The chain joins TRBV11-2 to TRBJ2-1, and 13 bases in between align with TRBD2. The CDR3 region reads CASSAVTTLAGGRNEQFF. The base sequence is TGTGCCAGCAGCGCAGTGACTACACTAGCGGGGGGGAGGAATGAGCAGTTCTTC.